The rows below give T cell receptor beta chains drawn from one sample of a study of blood T cells in healthy people across ages. TCRdb used MiXCR to reprocess the 5' RACE reads, holding one entry per CDR3 protein. The table includes some 1.8 million distinct CDR3 sequences, approximately 40% detected once. Sequencing used blood. These TCRs come from a human donor in good health. CDR3s include the opening cysteine and the closing phenylalanine or tryptophan. A D gene is named only where the DNA matches it firmly. Clone sizes are given selectively: once, few, many, or a class where the clone is expanded.

V gene,J gene,D gene,clone size,CDR3 DNA,CDR3 protein
TRBV12-3/TRBV12-4,TRBJ1-4,NA,NA,TGTGCCAGCAGTCCGGCCAGCATACCTGAAAAACTGTTTTTT,CASSPASIPEKLFF
TRBV15,TRBJ2-1,TRBD2,NA,TGTGCCACCAGCAGCCTCTTACTAGCGGGGGCCTCTCACAATGAGCAGTTCTTC,CATSSLLLAGASHNEQFF
TRBV19,TRBJ2-5,NA,once,TGTGCCAGTAGTATAGAGTGGGCCGGGGGAGGAGAGACCCAGTACTTC,CASSIEWAGGGETQYF
TRBV4-3,TRBJ2-5,TRBD2,few,TGCGCCAGCAGCCAAGATCGATGGGGGGGTGAGACCCAGTACTTC,CASSQDRWGGETQYF
TRBV29-1,TRBJ2-5,TRBD2,NA,TGCGGCGTTGCCGGCGGGGGGGATCAAGAGACCCAGTACTTC,CGVAGGGDQETQYF
TRBV11-3,TRBJ1-6,TRBD1,NA,TGTGCCAGCAGCTTCCGCGGGACAGATAATTCACCCCTCCACTTT,CASSFRGTDNSPLHF
TRBV7-2,TRBJ1-6,NA,NA,TGTGCCAGCAGCTTTTCGGGCAACTCCTATAATTCACCCCTCCACTTT,CASSFSGNSYNSPLHF
TRBV5-5,TRBJ2-7,NA,few,TGCGCCAGCAGCTTGGAGTGGGGTTCCTACGAGCAGTACTTC,CASSLEWGSYEQYF
TRBV4-2,TRBJ2-2,TRBD2,NA,TGTGCCAGCAGCCTGAGAGGAGCGGGGGCCCTATTCCGGGAGCTGTTTTTT,CASSLRGAGALFRELFF
TRBV11-2,TRBJ2-3,TRBD2,few,TGTGCCAGCATTACAACGGGGGGAGATACGCAGTATTTT,CASITTGGDTQYF
TRBV4-1,TRBJ1-2,TRBD1,few,TGCGCCAGCAGCCAACAGACAGGGGCTAACTATGGCTACACCTTC,CASSQQTGANYGYTF
TRBV7-9,TRBJ2-3,NA,NA,TGTGCCAGCAGCTTAGCCTCATTAGCAGTTCCCGCAGATACGCAGTATTTT,CASSLASLAVPADTQYF
TRBV4-3,TRBJ1-4,NA,NA,TGCGCCAGCAGCGATCGGGGGGTAGGGGAAAAACTGTTTTTT,CASSDRGVGEKLFF
TRBV27,TRBJ1-2,NA,NA,TGTGCCAGCAGCCTAAGCCCAGGTAGGGGCTACACCTTC,CASSLSPGRGYTF
TRBV4-2,TRBJ1-4,TRBD1,NA,TGTGCCAGCAGCCAAGATGACCAGGGTCCTTTAAGGGACAGATCATCAACTAGTGAAGAACTGTTTTTT,CASSQDDQGPLRDRSSTSEELFF
TRBV6-5,TRBJ2-7,NA,NA,TGTGCCAGCAGGTACTACAGGGGAGGGAGCTACGAGCAGTACTTC,CASRYYRGGSYEQYF